The entry below describes one TCR beta chain. The entry originates in a study of T cell responses to AZD1222 COVID-19 vaccine. About the research overall: Pooled samples include second doses given at about 4 or 12 weeks.

Sequencing used immunoSEQ multiplex PCR; TCRdb keeps in-frame clones, though not all of them. The sample lists some 170,000 clones, about 89% occurring once. The length of the CDR3 is 14 residues. Germline CDR1 ENHRY, CDR2 SYGVKD. V shed 9 bases, J shed 3 bases, and the junction held 7 bases outside the gene matches. The starting material was peripheral blood, obtained on day 0 of AZD1222 vaccination. This TCR was recovered from an adult in good health. The chain recombines TRBV10-3 with TRBJ2-1; 8 nucleotides line up with TRBD2. CDR3 residues: CAIESGRVYNEQFF. CDR3 nucleotides: TGTGCCATTGAGAGCGGGAGAGTCTACAATGAGCAGTTCTTC.